A selection of T cell receptor beta chains follows, all from one sample in a study of T cell changes during pregnancy in multiple sclerosis. Some clones are missing from TCRdb's copy, which holds only in-frame ones; the method was immunoSEQ multiplex PCR. The data show over 15,000 clones, about 83% seen once. The specimen comprised CD8+ T cells from peripheral blood mononuclear cells, sampled in the second trimester of pregnancy. The source of these receptors is a female donor in good health, enrolled as a control in a pregnancy study. The CDR3 runs from the conserved cysteine through the conserved F or W.

v_call,cdr3_length,j_call,cdr3_aa
TRBV5-6,13,TRBJ2-7,CASSWDRGVEQYF
TRBV7-9,13,TRBJ1-2,CASSLGTGYGYTF
TRBV6-1,15,TRBJ1-5,CASSESVGAHQPQHF
TRBV19,16,TRBJ2-1,CASSIYWTGSYNEQFF
TRBV27,11,TRBJ2-7,CASRGGYEQYF
TRBV29-1,15,TRBJ2-2,CSVDLGTSGGRELFF
TRBV28,12,TRBJ1-5,CACSGGNQPQHF
TRBV5-7,13,TRBJ1-1,CASSPGVNTEAFF
TRBV21-1,13,TRBJ1-5,CASRSSVHQPQHF
TRBV11-2,15,TRBJ1-5,CASSRSGVGNQPQHF
TRBV7-9,14,TRBJ1-1,CASSDRDRNTEAFF
TRBV5-1,15,TRBJ2-5,CASSILAGDGETQYF
TRBV19,16,TRBJ1-1,CASTPSTGSWNTEAFF
TRBV27,13,TRBJ2-7,CASSLATGYEQYF
TRBV10-3,15,TRBJ2-5,CAISDGGLVQETQYF
TRBV28,16,TRBJ2-1,CASSLWEGGGQDEQFF
TRBV9,16,TRBJ2-5,CASSVGAGGERRTQYF
TRBV15,13,TRBJ2-2,CATSGRGTGELFF
TRBV27,16,TRBJ1-6,CASSSLQSSYNSPLHF
TRBV27,14,TRBJ1-6,CASKESSYNSPLHF
TRBV4-3,15,TRBJ1-2,CASSQVGQKTRGYTF
TRBV4-2,18,TRBJ1-6,CASSQEGTGFHIDSPLHF
TRBV15,14,TRBJ1-2,CATRLGGDPYGYTF
TRBV6-6,15,TRBJ1-2,CASSSTGGGENGYTF
TRBV10-3,13,TRBJ2-1,CAISETDYNEQFF
TRBV27,17,TRBJ1-5,CASSPSPPTGRNQPQHF
TRBV7-8,14,TRBJ2-1,CASSSRSSYNEQFF
TRBV2,13,TRBJ2-1,CASFRGANNEQFF
TRBV6-5,15,TRBJ1-1,CASSYHRAVNTEAFF